This record concerns one T cell receptor beta chain sequence. Its antigen remains unknown. TCR beta libraries were prepared from cDNA with unique molecular identifiers. T cells, about 0.9 to 11 million of them, yielded roughly 0.5 million cDNA molecules. TCRdb reanalysed the PCR reads using MiXCR and keeps one entry per CDR3 protein. The sample comprises over 300,000 distinct CDR3 sequences, about a third of which are singletons, and around 15% rests with the top ten. Per germline, CDR1 SGHTA and CDR2 FQGNSA. V was cut by 4 bases and J by 6 bases, with 14 bases left in between. This CDR3 has 14 amino acids. This sample was included in a study of post-analysis software for immune sequencing data. The overall study: Disease trajectories encompassed relapsing-remitting, secondary progressive and progressive-relapsing multiple sclerosis.

Study results and caveats: In patients, TRBV5-6, TRBV5-1 and TRBV20-1 belonged to four or five TRBV segments found more frequently than in controls. The study found significantly lower normalized Chao1 diversity in multiple sclerosis patients than in controls. Strong co-clustering by F measure linked samples that shared a preparation batch.

This TCR derives from a girl under 18 with multiple sclerosis. This chain connects TRBV7-2 to TRBJ2-3; D gene ambiguous. Sequenced sample: blood. CDR3 sequence: CASSSGPIRDTQYF. In DNA form, the CDR3 reads TGTGCCAGCAGCTCCGGACCCATTAGGGATACGCAGTATTTT.